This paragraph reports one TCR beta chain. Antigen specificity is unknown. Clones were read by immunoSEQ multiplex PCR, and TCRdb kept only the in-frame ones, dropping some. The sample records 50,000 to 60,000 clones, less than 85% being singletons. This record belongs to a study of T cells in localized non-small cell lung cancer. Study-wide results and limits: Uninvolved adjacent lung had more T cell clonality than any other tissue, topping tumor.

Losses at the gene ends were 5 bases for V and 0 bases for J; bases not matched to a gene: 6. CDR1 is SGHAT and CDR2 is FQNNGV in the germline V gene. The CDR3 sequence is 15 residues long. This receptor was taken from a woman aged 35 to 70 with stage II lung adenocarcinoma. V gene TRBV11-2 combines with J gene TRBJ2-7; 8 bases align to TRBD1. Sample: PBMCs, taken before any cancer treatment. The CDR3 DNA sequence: TGTGCCAGCAGCCAGGGACAGGTACCCTCCTACGAGCAGTACTTC. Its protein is CASSQGQVPSYEQYF. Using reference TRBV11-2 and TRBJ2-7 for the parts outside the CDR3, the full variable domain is EAGVAQSPRYKIIEKRQSVAFWCNPISGHATLYWYQQILGQGPKLLIQFQNNGVVDDSQLPKDRFSAERLKGVDSTLKIQPAKLEDSAVYLCASSQGQVPSYEQYFGPGTRLTVT.